These T cell receptor beta chains were read from a single sample in a study of T cell responses to AZD1222 COVID-19 vaccine. Repertoires were generated with immunoSEQ multiplex PCR, while TCRdb's copy carries only in-frame clones and drops some. Of some 170,000 clones in the sample, approximately 92% were seen once. This material consisted of peripheral blood, taken on day 0 of AZD1222 vaccination. Receptors originate from an adult in good health. Both conserved end residues are part of each CDR3. The D gene is left open where the match is weak. For some rows the clone size is stated as once, few or many, or as a class when expanded; others skip it.

J | D | length | size | V | CDR3 | DNA
TRBJ1-2 | - | 13 | - | TRBV3-1/TRBV3-2 | CASSQDGTYGYTF | TGTGCCAGCAGCCAAGACGGAACCTATGGCTACACCTTC
TRBJ1-4 | - | 18 | - | TRBV7-9 | CASSLGWGKEGTNEKLFF | TGTGCCAGCAGCCTAGGTTGGGGGAAAGAGGGAACTAATGAAAAACTGTTTTTT
TRBJ2-2 | - | 12 | - | TRBV2 | CASLDGTGELFF | TGTGCCAGTCTTGATGGGACCGGGGAGCTGTTTTTT
TRBJ2-7 | TRBD2 | 15 | - | TRBV10-2 | CASARLAGGPYEQYF | TGCGCCAGCGCCCGACTAGCGGGAGGACCCTACGAGCAGTACTTC
TRBJ2-1 | - | 14 | - | TRBV30 | CAWSVGGLNNEQFF | TGTGCCTGGAGTGTAGGGGGGCTGAACAATGAGCAGTTCTTC
TRBJ1-4 | - | 15 | - | TRBV7-6 | CASSPRAGPDEKLFF | TGTGCCAGCAGCCCCCGGGCGGGGCCGGATGAAAAACTGTTTTTT
TRBJ1-5 | - | 12 | - | TRBV7-9 | CATGASNQPQHF | TGTGCCACTGGGGCTAGCAATCAGCCCCAGCATTTT
TRBJ2-7 | - | 12 | - | TRBV7-9 | CASSSTSYEQYF | TGTGCCAGCAGCTCAACTAGCTACGAGCAGTACTTC
TRBJ2-2 | - | 13 | - | TRBV10-2 | CASSEQNTGELFF | TGCGCCAGCAGTGAGCAGAACACCGGGGAGCTGTTTTTT
TRBJ2-3 | TRBD1 | 15 | - | TRBV2 | CASSLRDRGEGTQYF | TGTGCCAGCAGTCTCCGGGACAGGGGCGAGGGTACGCAGTATTTT
TRBJ2-7 | - | 15 | - | TRBV28 | CASGYGRGISYEQYF | TGTGCCAGCGGGTACGGCAGGGGAATATCCTACGAGCAGTACTTC
TRBJ1-1 | - | 11 | - | TRBV7-8 | CATIGGTEAFF | TGTGCCACCATAGGGGGGACTGAAGCTTTCTTT
TRBJ2-7 | - | 14 | - | TRBV25-1 | CASSEWGSGYEQYF | TGTGCCAGCAGTGAATGGGGTAGCGGCTACGAGCAGTACTTC
TRBJ1-1 | - | 13 | few | TRBV29-1 | CSVVGGENTEAFF | TGCAGCGTTGTGGGGGGGGAGAACACTGAAGCTTTCTTT
TRBJ1-1 | TRBD1 | 16 | - | TRBV28 | CASRVYSPTGVLDAFF | TGTGCCAGCAGAGTTTACTCGCCGACAGGGGTCCTCGACGCTTTCTTT
TRBJ2-4 | - | 17 | - | TRBV3-1/TRBV3-2 | CASSHHRDTSAKNIQYF | TGTGCCAGCAGCCATCACCGGGACACTTCGGCCAAAAACATTCAGTACTTC
TRBJ2-7 | - | 15 | - | TRBV4-1 | CASSQGSGYLSKQYF | TGCGCCAGCAGCCAAGGATCAGGTTATCTGTCGAAACAGTACTTC
TRBJ2-1 | - | 15 | once | TRBV5-1 | CASSLAPTDSGEQFF | TGCGCCAGCAGCTTGGCCCCAACAGATAGTGGTGAGCAGTTCTTC
TRBJ2-7 | TRBD1 | 15 | - | TRBV7-9 | CASSMPGQGFYEQYF | TGTGCCAGCAGCATGCCGGGACAGGGGTTTTACGAGCAGTACTTC
TRBJ2-5 | TRBD2 | 14 | - | TRBV6-6 | CASNSGAGEETQYF | TGTGCCAGCAATTCCGGAGCGGGAGAAGAGACCCAGTACTTC
TRBJ2-7 | - | 15 | - | TRBV7-6 | CASSLEGGGTYEQYF | TGTGCCAGCAGCTTAGAAGGGGGTGGGACCTACGAGCAGTACTTC
TRBJ1-1 | - | 14 | - | TRBV19 | CASSTQGGNTEAFF | TGTGCCAGTAGTACGCAGGGAGGTAACACTGAAGCTTTCTTT
TRBJ2-1 | TRBD2 | 16 | - | TRBV19 | CASSIRGTSGFNEQFF | TGTGCCAGTAGTATTCGGGGAACTAGCGGATTCAATGAGCAGTTCTTC
TRBJ1-2 | - | 18 | once | TRBV21-1 | CASSKRGQGAEGLYGYTF | TGTGCCAGCAGCAAAAGGGGACAGGGGGCGGAGGGACTCTATGGCTACACCTTC
TRBJ2-7 | TRBD2 | 15 | - | TRBV7-9 | CASSLGAGEWDEQYF | TGTGCCAGCAGCTTAGGTGCGGGAGAATGGGACGAGCAGTACTTC
TRBJ1-1 | - | 14 | - | TRBV18 | CASSLRSRDTEAFF | TGTGCCAGCTCACTAAGAAGTAGGGACACTGAAGCTTTCTTT
TRBJ1-1 | - | 13 | - | TRBV7-2 | CASRKGGSTEAFF | TGTGCCAGCAGGAAGGGGGGGAGCACTGAAGCTTTCTTT
TRBJ1-2 | - | 14 | - | TRBV6-5 | CASTMTTGNYGYTF | TGTGCCAGCACCATGACGACGGGGAACTATGGCTACACCTTC
TRBJ1-1 | - | 15 | - | TRBV5-1 | CASSPAGANNAEAFF | TGCGCCAGCAGCCCTGCAGGGGCCAATAACGCTGAAGCTTTCTTT
TRBJ1-5 | TRBD1 | 14 | - | TRBV27 | CASGRTGGFQPQHF | TGTGCCAGCGGAAGGACAGGGGGCTTTCAGCCCCAGCATTTT
TRBJ1-2 | - | 15 | - | TRBV19 | CASKRRRPTEYGYTF | TGTGCCAGTAAAAGACGGCGGCCTACCGAGTATGGCTACACCTTC
TRBJ1-3 | - | 15 | - | TRBV6-5 | CASTKNRASGNTIYF | TGTGCCAGCACGAAGAACAGGGCCTCTGGAAACACCATATATTTT
TRBJ1-5 | - | 12 | - | TRBV30 | CAWSEQGQPQHF | TGTGCCTGGAGCGAACAGGGCCAGCCCCAGCATTTT
TRBJ2-7 | TRBD1 | 15 | - | TRBV5-4 | CASSFRDRGFGEQYF | TGTGCCAGCAGCTTCCGGGACAGGGGGTTTGGCGAGCAGTACTTC
TRBJ1-6 | - | 14 | - | TRBV2 | CASSTEIPDSPLHF | TGTGCCAGCAGTACAGAGATTCCCGATTCACCCCTCCACTTT
TRBJ1-1 | TRBD1 | 18 | - | TRBV7-6 | CASSLALTYDREHTEAFF | TGTGCCAGCAGCTTAGCTCTTACGTATGACAGGGAACACACTGAAGCTTTCTTT
TRBJ2-7 | - | 14 | - | TRBV29-1 | CSVKDRSYPYEQYF | TGCAGCGTCAAGGACCGCTCCTATCCCTACGAGCAGTACTTC